This TCR beta chain was recorded in a study of T cells expressing NK-cell markers. Background on the study: Sorted T-cell subsets CD3+CD56+NKG2C+, CD3+CD56+NKG2C- and CD3+CD56-NKG2C+ were TCR beta-sequenced. Study findings and constraints: For four donors, these clonotypes were likewise the leading ones in the CD3+CD56-NKG2C+ fraction. About 1.0-8% of CD8+ T cells in about six donors belonged to dominant NKG2C+ clonotypes.

CDR3 size: 16 residues. Germline V gene lookup returns CDR1 LGHNA and CDR2 YSLEER. TCR beta cDNA was made by 5'RACE template switching with UMIs. TCRdb reprocessed the 5' RACE reads and reports one entry per CDR3 protein, with no DNA. This repertoire comprises a few hundred thousand distinct CDR3 sequences; its ten largest clones make up roughly 0.4%. Regarding this clonotype: The antigen is undetermined.

This clonotype was obtained from a man between 18 and 29 years old in good health. The J gene is TRBJ2-3, the V gene TRBV4-3; TCRdb's D call, TRBD2, is unchecked because there is no DNA. Material for sequencing was blood T cells: a sorted CD56 or NKG2C T cell subset, CD4+ or CD8+ T cells, or bulk PBMC T cells (not recorded which). CDR3 residues: CASSQRRTGGGDTQYF.